This TCR beta chain was obtained from a study of monozygotic twins with inflammatory bowel disease. General study points: Telling apart the different T cell subtypes was not possible.

From whole blood, total RNA was isolated without any sorting of T cells. Details on this clonotype: Its target is not known.

TCRdb re-called the 5' RACE reads and shows each CDR3 protein once, DNA omitted. The sample data list around 450,000 distinct CDR3 sequences. The clonotype comes from a human donor with ulcerative colitis or Crohn's disease, or a healthy co-twin of an affected twin (not recorded which). The sequenced sample consisted of blood.

The CDR3 here is CASSFLATEGSPLHF. The chain employs TRBV12-3 or TRBV12-4 and TRBJ1-6; TCRdb designates TRBD1, a call that cannot be tested without DNA. The CDR3 sequence is 15 residues long.